One and the same sample provided the 28 T cell receptor beta chains below, sequenced in a study of T cell responses to AZD1222 COVID-19 vaccine. Sequencing used immunoSEQ multiplex PCR; TCRdb keeps in-frame clones, though not all of them. The sample holds about 130,000 clones, about 90% seen once. This specimen was peripheral blood, taken on day 0 of MenACWY control vaccination. The origin of the receptors is an adult in good health.

About this clone itself: Distinct nucleotide sequences in the sample also encode this CDR3. The chain joins TRBV2 to TRBJ2-3, with 9 bases that match TRBD2. CDR1 is SNHLY, CDR2 FYNNEI, per germline. The trim removed 6 bases at V and 0 bases at J, leaving 4 bases unmatched. The CDR3 has 15 residues. As DNA, the CDR3 is TGTGCCAGCAGGAGCGGGGGGTTGAGCACAGATACGCAGTATTTT. Protein product: CASRSGGLSTDTQYF.

CDR3 in amino acids: CASSYLYEQYF. The CDR3 region has the DNA TGTGCCAGCAGTTACTTATACGAGCAGTACTTC. J is TRBJ2-7 and V is TRBV6-6, with D uncertain. V lost 1 base and J 4 bases, leaving 2 bases between the germline ends. Germline CDR1 reads MNHNY; CDR2 reads SVGAGI (reference sequence). The CDR3 totals 11 residues.

V is TRBV7-2 and J is TRBJ2-2; TRBD1 or TRBD2 may be the D gene (5 bases each). The CDR3 spans 16 residues. Germline CDR1 is SGHTA and CDR2 is FQGNSA. Trimming took 7 bases from V and 3 from J, leaving 18 bases between them. This chain's CDR3 is CASTRRPLGDTGELFF. CDR3 nucleotide sequence: TGTGCCAGCACCCGACGACCCTTGGGGGACACCGGGGAGCTGTTTTTT.

The chain recombines TRBV6-2 or TRBV6-3 with TRBJ2-5; D may match TRBD1 or TRBD2 (5 bases each). V shed 0 bases and J shed 4 bases, with 12 bases lying between them. This CDR3 spans 15 amino acids. The germline V gene encodes CDR1 MNHEY and CDR2 SVGEGT. The chain's CDR3 is CASSYSGTLLETQYF. The CDR3, as DNA: TGTGCCAGCAGTTACTCCGGGACCTTGTTAGAGACCCAGTACTTC.

The chain links TRBV11-2 to TRBJ1-2; 10 bases are shared with TRBD1. V trimming: 8 bases; J trimming: 4 bases; junction bases outside the gene matches: 7. Germline values: CDR1 SGHAT, CDR2 FQNNGV. The CDR3 consists of 14 residues. DNA of the CDR3: TGTGCCAGCGGAAGGGACAGGGGCGGCTATGGCTACACCTTC. Protein sequence: CASGRDRGGYGYTF. The variable domain in full, with the rest retrieved from reference TRBV11-2 and TRBJ1-2, is EAGVAQSPRYKIIEKRQSVAFWCNPISGHATLYWYQQILGQGPKLLIQFQNNGVVDDSQLPKDRFSAERLKGVDSTLKIQPAKLEDSAVYLCASGRDRGGYGYTFGSGTRLTVV.

V and J are TRBV11-2 and TRBJ1-3; D is undetermined. Deletions cut 2 bases from V and 0 bases from J, with 8 bases between. This CDR3 spans 15 amino acids. CDR1 SGHAT and CDR2 FQNNGV come from the germline V gene. CDR3 residues: CASSLTHNSGNTIYF. For the CDR3, the DNA is TGTGCCAGCAGCTTAACTCATAACTCTGGAAACACCATATATTTT. Variable domain in full (rest from reference TRBV11-2 and TRBJ1-3): EAGVAQSPRYKIIEKRQSVAFWCNPISGHATLYWYQQILGQGPKLLIQFQNNGVVDDSQLPKDRFSAERLKGVDSTLKIQPAKLEDSAVYLCASSLTHNSGNTIYFGEGSWLTVV.

The rearrangement uses TRBV9 and TRBJ1-5, with TRBD1 as a possible D gene (5 bases). This CDR3 has 16 residues. Trimming pared 4 bases from V and 5 bases from J, leaving 19 bases between. Germline V gene data show CDR1 as SGDLS and CDR2 as YYNGEE. CDR3 in DNA: TGTGCCAGCAGCCCCCATGGCGGGGGGGGAGATCAGCCCCAGCATTTT. Protein: CASSPHGGGGDQPQHF.

The gene calls are TRBV28 and TRBJ2-1; D gene ambiguous. This CDR3 spans 14 amino acids. V lost 4 bases to trimming and J lost 0 bases, with 7 bases between them. Germline V lookup: CDR1 MDHEN, CDR2 SYDVKM. The CDR3 DNA reads as TGTGCCAGCAGTTCCCCGACCTCCTACAATGAGCAGTTCTTC. It specifies CASSSPTSYNEQFF.

This chain joins TRBV5-1 and TRBJ1-2; TRBD1 might be the D (5 bases). Trimming removed 0 bases from V and 5 bases from J, with 14 bases in between. The CDR3 is 15 residues long. The germline V gene has CDR1 SGHRS and CDR2 YFSETQ. CDR3 in DNA: TGCGCCAGCAGCTTGGAGATTGGACATCCATATGGCTACACCTTC. Protein: CASSLEIGHPYGYTF. The full variable domain, with the rest looked up from reference TRBV5-1 and TRBJ1-2, is KAGVTQTPRYLIKTRGQQVTLSCSPISGHRSVSWYQQTPGQGLQFLFEYFSETQRNKGNFPGRFSGRQFSNSRSEMNVSTLELGDSALYLCASSLEIGHPYGYTFGSGTRLTVV.

This clone came up once. The genes are TRBV28 and TRBJ1-5; 7 bases are shared with TRBD1. Trimming at V came to 6 bases and at J to 3 bases, leaving 8 bases not matched to a gene. This CDR3 spans 15 amino acids. Germline-derived CDR1 and CDR2 are MDHEN and SYDVKM. As DNA, the CDR3 is TGTGCCAGCAGCACCCGGGACAGTGCCAATCAGCCCCAGCATTTT. Amino acids: CASSTRDSANQPQHF. The complete variable domain, with remaining parts taken from reference TRBV28 and TRBJ1-5, reads DVKVTQSSRYLVKRTGEKVFLECVQDMDHENMFWYRQDPGLGLRLIYFSYDVKMKEKGDIPEGYSVSREKKERFSLILESASTNQTSMYLCASSTRDSANQPQHFGDGTRLSIL.

This sequence joins TRBV5-5 and TRBJ1-3, with D tentatively TRBD1 (5 bases). The germline V and J ends were trimmed by 1 base and 8 bases, with 13 bases remaining between them. The CDR3 is made up of 14 amino acids. Germline V gives CDR1 SGHKS, CDR2 YYEKEE (reference sequence). This CDR3 is CASSLRLGGDTIYF. Here the CDR3 DNA reads TGTGCCAGCAGCTTGCGTTTGGGAGGGGACACCATATATTTT.

This clone has just one count. The J gene is TRBJ2-2, the V gene TRBV2; TRBD2 aligns across 10 bases. Germline CDR1 SNHLY, CDR2 FYNNEI. Trimming removed 3 bases from V and 7 bases from J; junction bases left unmatched: 8. The CDR3 length is 16 residues. CDR3 sequence (DNA): TGTGCCAGCAGTGACCAACTAGCGGGGTTTGTCGGGGAGCTGTTTTTT. Protein: CASSDQLAGFVGELFF.

Only one count was recorded for this clone. The chain links TRBV12-3 or TRBV12-4 to TRBJ1-5, with D uncertain. V was trimmed by 7 bases and J by 12 bases, leaving 19 bases between them. The CDR3 length is 13 residues. The CDR3 reads CASKSRPGDRQHF. For the CDR3, the DNA is TGTGCCAGCAAAAGTAGGCCGGGTGATCGCCAGCATTTT.

The rearrangement uses TRBV3-1 (or the pseudogene TRBV3-2) and TRBJ1-1; D remains unclear. CDR1 is LGHDT, CDR2 YNNKEL, per germline (reference sequence). The CDR3 extends over 15 amino acids. The V end was cut by 0 bases, the J end by 5 bases, with 13 bases between. This chain's CDR3 is CASSQDPSAGTEAFF. CDR3 DNA: TGTGCCAGCAGCCAAGATCCTTCCGCGGGGACTGAAGCTTTCTTT.

The chain carries TRBV5-1 and TRBJ2-1; 12 bases line up with TRBD2. This CDR3 is built from 17 residues. Germline-derived CDR1 and CDR2 are SGHRS and YFSETQ. V gave up 2 bases and J gave up 6 bases; unmatched junction bases: 9. CDR3 in DNA: TGCGCCAGCAGCTTTGATCCGGGACTAGCGGGCGTCAATGAGCAGTTCTTC. The encoded protein is CASSFDPGLAGVNEQFF.

The CDR3 coding sequence is TGTGCCAGCAGTGATCAGGGACCAAACTATGGCTACACCTTC. Its protein is CASSDQGPNYGYTF. This chain joins TRBV25-1 and TRBJ1-2, with D perhaps matching TRBD1 (5 bases). Between the trimmed V and J ends, which lost 3 bases and 2 bases, there was a span of 10 bases. CDR3 length equals 14 residues. Germline V gives CDR1 MGHDK, CDR2 SYGVNS.

This chain uses TRBV14 with TRBJ2-7; D possibly corresponds to TRBD1 (6 bases). Trimming cost V 6 bases and J 1 base, with 16 bases left between them. This CDR3 comprises 15 residues. Germline assignment: CDR1 SGHDN and CDR2 FVKESK. The DNA for the CDR3 is TGTGCCAGCAGACCACAGGGCAGGTCTTCCTACGAGCAGTACTTC. This translates into CASRPQGRSSYEQYF. The full variable domain, rest sourced from reference TRBV14 and TRBJ2-7, is EAGVTQFPSHSVIEKGQTVTLRCDPISGHDNLYWYRRVMGKEIKFLLHFVKESKQDESGMPNNRFLAERTGGTYSTLKVQPAELEDSGVYFCASRPQGRSSYEQYFGPGTRLTVT.

The chain combines TRBV11-3 with TRBJ2-1; D gene ambiguous. V was pared by 2 bases and J by 12 bases, with 11 bases between. Germline CDR1 SGHNT, CDR2 YENEEA. The CDR3 extends over 12 amino acids. The CDR3 DNA follows: TGTGCCAGCAGCTTACAGACCGGGTCGCAGTTCTTC. Its protein is CASSLQTGSQFF. Full variable domain (remainder filled in from reference TRBV11-3 and TRBJ2-1): EAGVVQSPRYKIIEKKQPVAFWCNPISGHNTLYWYLQNLGQGPELLIRYENEEAVDDSQLPKDRFSAERLKGVDSTLKIQPAELGDSAVYLCASSLQTGSQFFGPGTRLTVL.

The genes are TRBV4-1 and TRBJ2-7; no reliable D call. The length of the CDR3 is 15 residues. In germline, CDR1 is MGHRA, CDR2 YSYEKL. V lost 1 base and J lost 3, with 13 bases in between. The CDR3 region is CASSQVVGPSYEQYV. DNA for the CDR3: TGCGCCAGCAGCCAAGTCGTGGGTCCCAGCTACGAGCAGTACGTC.

V gene TRBV5-8 combines with J gene TRBJ2-7; D is possibly TRBD2 (6 bases). CDR3 length: 15 amino acids. V was clipped by 4 bases and J by 6 bases, with 20 bases between them. Germline V gene lookup returns CDR1 SGHTS and CDR2 YDEGEE. CDR3 DNA sequence: TGTGCCAGCAGCCATAGCGGAGCCCGTTCAGTCGAGCAGTACGTC. Translated, it gives CASSHSGARSVEQYV.

V and J are TRBV5-1 and TRBJ1-2; D is ambiguous. There are 15 residues in the CDR3. Germline CDR1 reads SGHRS; CDR2 reads YFSETQ. Deletions cut 4 bases from V and 5 bases from J, with 18 bases between. The CDR3 coding sequence is TGCGCCAGCAGCCCCGCGTGGGGAACGGAGTATGGCTACACCTTC. This gives the protein CASSPAWGTEYGYTF.

This clone has a handful of counts. The J gene is TRBJ2-7, the V gene TRBV6-6; the match to TRBD1 covers 9 bases. The CDR3 consists of 15 residues. Per the germline V gene, CDR1 is MNHNY and CDR2 is SVGAGI (reference sequence). V shed 2 bases, J shed 6 bases, and the junction held 8 bases outside the gene matches. The CDR3 nucleotides are TGTGCCAGCAGTTACACGGGGACAGGGCTTGGCGAGCAGTACTTC. Its translation is CASSYTGTGLGEQYF.

This rearrangement joins TRBV28 to TRBJ2-2, with D possibly TRBD2 on 6 matching bases. The V end lost 3 bases, the J end lost 7 bases, and 18 bases lay between the germline ends. The CDR3 has 16 amino acids. Germline V gives CDR1 MDHEN, CDR2 SYDVKM. CDR3 protein: CASSLLGKAEGGELFF. DNA for the CDR3: TGTGCCAGCAGTTTGCTAGGAAAAGCGGAGGGCGGGGAGCTGTTTTTT.

The chain recombines TRBV2 with TRBJ2-7; 7 bases map to TRBD2. This CDR3 comprises 14 residues. Germline V gives CDR1 SNHLY, CDR2 FYNNEI. Trimming removed 6 bases from V and 3 bases from J; junction bases left unmatched: 8. CDR3 in DNA: TGTGCCAGCAGCGGTTCTAGCGGACTCTACGAGCAGTACTTC. Its protein product is CASSGSSGLYEQYF. Looking up the rest from reference TRBV2 and TRBJ2-7 gives the full variable domain: EPEVTQTPSHQVTQMGQEVILRCVPISNHLYFYWYRQILGQKVEFLVSFYNNEISEKSEIFDDQFSVERPDGSNFTLKIRSTKLEDSAMYFCASSGSSGLYEQYFGPGTRLTVT.

This rearrangement joins TRBV5-4 to TRBJ2-6; D possibly corresponds to TRBD1 (5 bases). The CDR3 is 18 amino acids. Germline V gene data show CDR1 as SGHNT and CDR2 as YYREEE (reference sequence). Trimming cost V 0 bases and J 2 bases, with 15 bases left between them. CDR3 coding DNA: TGTGCCAGCAGCTTGGTCCCGCAGGGCCTCGCTGGGGCCAACGTCCTGACTTTC. This codes for CASSLVPQGLAGANVLTF.

V is TRBV14 and J is TRBJ2-7, with D possibly being TRBD2 (6 bases). This CDR3 spans 13 amino acids. Trimming stripped 1 base from V and 6 bases from J, with 10 bases between. Germline lookup yields CDR1 SGHDN and CDR2 FVKESK. This CDR3 reads CASSQGLVAEQYF. The CDR3 bases are TGTGCCAGCAGCCAAGGACTAGTTGCCGAGCAGTACTTC.

The chain combines TRBV5-1 with TRBJ2-3, with D perhaps TRBD1 or TRBD2 (6 bases each). V was cut by 0 bases and J by 8 bases, with 13 bases left in between. In germline, CDR1 is SGHRS, CDR2 YFSETQ. The CDR3 length is 14 residues. The CDR3: CASSLAAGQRTQYF. In DNA form, the CDR3 reads TGCGCCAGCAGCTTGGCTGCGGGACAACGTACGCAGTATTTT.

This clone was picked up one time. DNA of the CDR3: TGTGCCAGCAGCAAACAGGGGGCGGACAATGAGCAGTTCTTC. Translated, it gives CASSKQGADNEQFF. The chain joins TRBV7-9 to TRBJ2-1; 9 bases match TRBD1. The CDR3 runs 14 residues. Per the germline V gene, CDR1 is SEHNR and CDR2 is FQNEAQ (reference sequence). V shed 5 bases and J 5 bases; nucleotides not matched to a gene: 4.